This T cell receptor beta chain was obtained from a study of PD-1 blockade in classical Hodgkin lymphoma (dated by TCRdb to the early 2020s). The study in broad terms: Nivolumab dosing was 3 mg/kg intravenously every 2 weeks, continuing until either disease progression or unacceptable toxicity. To define a peripheral blood immune signature of response to PD-1 blockade in classical Hodgkin lymphoma, the study combined TCR beta sequencing with CyTOF.

Based on the germline V gene (reference sequence), the CDR1 and CDR2 sequences are SEHNR and FQNEAQ. The CDR3 covers 14 residues, taking in both the cysteine and the phenylalanine. Of all the DNA, just the CDR3 is kept, 42 bases in frame from base 1. V is shortened by 4 bases, J by 1 base, and the region joining them spans 10 bases. Results the study describes overall, beyond this receptor: The study was restricted to a single clinical trial cohort, and the causes of repertoire differences, possibly disease activity or prior therapy, were left undefined. Patients starting nivolumab less than 1 year after ASCT had lower diversity and were excluded from later analyses to avoid confounding by immune reconstitution. By C4D1, a significant rise was seen in CD4+ TCR diversity but not in CD8+ TCR diversity (p=0.0027 vs p=0.16), and the rise was most apparent among complete responders (p=0.02). Among trial patients, those achieving complete response had baseline diversity similar to that of newly diagnosed patients, while diversity was significantly lower in partial responders and progressors. Baseline TCR diversity was reported to be lower in newly diagnosed patients than in healthy donors and to be lower still in relapsed/refractory patients.

A word on this clone: Its antigen specificity is not known. Base qualities are not recorded, but no much larger clone differs from it by a single base.

The Qiagen DNeasy kit was used to extract genomic DNA from unsorted PBMCs and from the negatively selected CD4+ and CD8+ fractions. Amplification of TCR beta CDR3 regions was done by immunoSEQ multiplex PCR with primers that anneal to V and J segments. A synthetic immune receptor repertoire was used to minimize amplification bias, and remaining bias was computationally removed after sequencing. The published analysis was carried out like this. Custom Python scripts were used to quantify repertoire diversity as the Shannon entropy index. Unsorted, CD4+ and CD8+ repertoires were analyzed separately, except for combined analyses in which CD4+ and CD8+ sequences were merged in silico. Clonal expansion was defined as at least a 2-fold frequency increase after treatment relative to C1D1, with a pseudocount of 0.5 for undetected baseline clones. Clones with 0 or 1 copy at C1D1 were classified as singleton clones, and clones with 2 or more copies were classified as non-singleton clones. Clones expanded in unsorted samples were assigned a CD4+, CD8+ or unknown annotation through matching of protein sequences in sorted samples from the same patient. Wilcoxon tests on paired samples were used to test diversity changes from C1D1 to C4D1. In TCRdb, the immuneACCESS table is reduced to in-frame sequences with V and J assigned. These tables do not hold every clone; where another copy was compared, an unresolved V gene accounts for under half, and the others remain unexplained. The V and J calls and clone size were taken over from that table, and D and trimming were inferred from the DNA. This sample holds about 53,000 clones; 81% were observed only once. The ten largest make up approximately 15% of the sample.

In the paper's terms, the time point label means: cycle 1 day 1 (C1D1), immediately before nivolumab initiation. Every trial patient had relapsed after autologous stem cell transplantation, and cohorts A, B and C differed in prior brentuximab vedotin exposure. A total of more than 55 patients with relapsed/refractory classical Hodgkin lymphoma made up the trial cohort, and each patient's best overall response was complete response, partial response or progressive disease. In the multi-cohort phase II CheckMate 205 trial, trial patients received single-agent nivolumab. An independent review committee assessed best overall response using the 2007 International Working Group response criteria. Trial PBMCs were collected immediately before nivolumab initiation (C1D1) and during therapy at cycle 2 day 1 and cycle 4 day 1. Peripheral blood was collected in 8 mL Vacutainer Cell Preparation Tubes, from which PBMCs were isolated by centrifugation and then cryopreserved.

Recombination connected TRBV7-9 to TRBJ2-5, with no D gene named confidently. Here the sequenced sample was peripheral blood mononuclear cells (PBMCs), taken at baseline. This clonotype was sampled from a human donor with classical Hodgkin lymphoma. The CDR3 protein: CASSSAAAQETQYF. The sequenced DNA: TGTGCCAGCAGCTCCGCGGCAGCCCAAGAGACCCAGTACTTC.